Described below is a single T cell receptor beta chain sequence and its context. The sample comes from a study of shared clonotypes between healthy human individuals. Data came from immunoSEQ multiplex PCR; TCRdb stores just in-frame clones and leaves some out. The table lists roughly 2 million clones, almost 96% of them singletons, with roughly 0.13% in the top ten. Trimming pared 2 bases from V and 1 base from J, leaving 10 bases between. This CDR3 region has 15 residues. Germline assignment: CDR1 MNHEY and CDR2 SVGAGI. This chain joins TRBV6-5 and TRBJ2-3; D might be TRBD1 (6 bases). The clonotype originates from a man aged 18-30 years in good health. The source material was naive CD4+ T cells sorted from blood. Subset meaning: CD45RA+ positively selected. The CDR3 region is CASSYAGTRTDTQYF. The CDR3 nucleotides read TGTGCCAGCAGTTACGCCGGGACACGCACAGATACGCAGTATTTT.